Included here is one T cell receptor beta chain sequence, with context. Across over 20 US areas, participants ranged in age from 18 to 89 years. This sample was taken from a study of blood T cell repertoires in COVID-19. Across the whole study: From the United States, Italy and Spain came samples of acute and convalescent COVID-19.

Clones were sequenced by immunoSEQ multiplex PCR, and TCRdb holds only the in-frame ones, with some missing. The data hold some 460,000 clones, with 70% to 90% observed a single time. Germline values: CDR1 MNHEY, CDR2 SMNVEV (reference sequence). This CDR3 is built from 12 residues. V was pared by 6 bases and J by 4 bases, with 7 bases between. The TCR originated in a woman aged 18-29 years with acute COVID-19. The chain employs TRBV27 and TRBJ1-5; a possible D gene is TRBD1 (6 bases). The material sequenced was PBMCs or T cells enriched from blood (not recorded which). CDR3 sequence reads: CASRQGNQPQHF. Written as DNA, the CDR3 is TGTGCCAGCAGGCAGGGGAATCAGCCCCAGCATTTT.